The next 22 T cell receptor beta chains were all read from a single sample in a study of T cells in Graves' hyperthyroidism and ophthalmopathy. RNA transcripts gave rise to amplified TCR beta CDR3 regions. TCR CDR3 regions were first amplified by RT-PCR with HTBI primers. TCRdb reprocessed the multiplex PCR reads via MiXCR and lists one record per CDR3 protein. The sample records approximately 300,000 distinct CDR3 sequences, over 15% being singletons. The sample comprised blood. Receptors originate from a woman aged 60-70 years with Graves' ophthalmopathy.

This clonotype was seen at least ten times. CDR3 bases: TGTGCCACCCTGGAAACGGGCACTGAAGCTTTCTTT. This codes for CATLETGTEAFF. V gene TRBV6-2 or TRBV6-3 combines with J gene TRBJ1-1; no firm D call. Germline CDR1 reads MNHEY; CDR2 reads SVGEGT. Trimming stripped 10 bases from V and 4 bases from J, with 13 bases between. This CDR3 spans 12 amino acids.

Comment on this clonotype: A much larger clone sits a single nucleotide away, making a read error possible. The chain recombines TRBV7-2 with TRBJ2-5; a weak D match, TRBD1 (8 bases). The end of the DNA is better explained by TRBJ2-1, so the J call may be wrong. There are 14 residues in the CDR3. The germline V gene encodes CDR1 SGHTA and CDR2 FQGNSA. The CDR3 loop reads CASRQGAAGETQFF. As DNA, the CDR3 is TGTGCCAGCAGGCAGGGGGCTGCGGGAGAGACCCAGTTCTTC.

The sample holds a few counts of this clonotype. The rearrangement joins TRBV5-1 to TRBJ2-6; D is unclear. Germline CDR1 is SGHRS and CDR2 is YFSETQ. Trimming took off 0 bases at V and 0 bases at J, with 13 bases between the two ends. This CDR3 contains 18 residues. CDR3 coding DNA: TGCGCCAGCAGCTTGGGAGGTACTATAGGCTCTGGGGCCAACGTCCTGACTTTC. Encoded protein: CASSLGGTIGSGANVLTF. Filled out from reference TRBV5-1 and TRBJ2-6, the complete variable domain reads KAGVTQTPRYLIKTRGQQVTLSCSPISGHRSVSWYQQTPGQGLQFLFEYFSETQRNKGNFPGRFSGRQFSNSRSEMNVSTLELGDSALYLCASSLGGTIGSGANVLTFGAGSRLTVL.

This clonotype was counted many times. The chain is built from TRBV2 and TRBJ2-1; D call uncertain. Germline loops: CDR1 SNHLY, CDR2 FYNNEI. V lost 4 bases and J 9 bases, leaving 16 bases between the germline ends. The CDR3 consists of 14 residues. This CDR3 is CASSVLVSHTEQFF. CDR3 coding DNA: TGTGCCAGCAGTGTCCTAGTTTCCCACACTGAGCAGTTCTTC.

This sequence joins TRBV7-9 and TRBJ2-7; perhaps TRBD2 as D (7 bases). This CDR3 region has 15 residues. The germline gives CDR1 SEHNR, CDR2 FQNEAQ (reference sequence). V shed 5 bases and J shed 9 bases, with 23 bases lying between them. CDR3: CASSPAGAGRGVQYF. The CDR3 DNA is TGTGCCAGCAGCCCCGCGGGGGCGGGACGCGGGGTGCAGTACTTC.

V is TRBV7-2 and J is TRBJ1-2, with unresolved D. Germline V gives CDR1 SGHTA, CDR2 FQGNSA. The CDR3 covers 15 residues. Trimming left V 1 base short and J 1 base short, with 10 bases between. The CDR3 loop is CASSLEVTVNYGYTF. CDR3 bases: TGTGCCAGCAGCTTAGAGGTCACGGTTAACTATGGCTACACCTTC. The whole variable domain, filled in from reference TRBV7-2 and TRBJ1-2, reads GAGVSQSPSNKVTEKGKDVELRCDPISGHTALYWYRQSLGQGLEFLIYFQGNSAPDKSGLPSDRFSAERTGGSVSTLTIQRTQQEDSAVYLCASSLEVTVNYGYTFGSGTRLTVV.

This clonotype was counted a few times. V and J are TRBV4-2 and TRBJ1-6; D is undetermined. The length of the CDR3 is 13 residues. The V end lost 4 bases, the J end lost 7 bases, and 8 bases lay between the germline ends. CDR1 LGHNA and CDR2 YNFKEQ come from the germline V gene. In DNA, the CDR3 is TGTGCCAGCAGCCCCCAAGAGAATTCACCCCTCCACTTT. It specifies CASSPQENSPLHF.

This clonotype was observed at least ten times. The J gene is TRBJ2-7, the V gene TRBV6-2 or TRBV6-3, with D uncertain. From germline, CDR1 is MNHEY and CDR2 SVGEGT. The CDR3 is made up of 15 amino acids. Trimming cost V 0 bases and J 2 bases, with 11 bases left between them. The CDR3 DNA sequence: TGTGCCAGCAGTTACTCTAGGATGAACGCCTACGAGCAGTACTTC. It yields the protein CASSYSRMNAYEQYF.

This rearrangement joins TRBV10-3 to TRBJ1-3; D perhaps matches TRBD1 (5 bases). Per the germline V gene, CDR1 is ENHRY and CDR2 is SYGVKD. This CDR3 spans 19 amino acids. Trimming cost V 6 bases and J 0 bases, with 24 bases left between them. This chain's CDR3 is CAISAGRGGGLSSGNTIYF. DNA for the CDR3: TGTGCCATCAGCGCCGGGAGGGGAGGTGGCCTTAGCTCTGGAAACACCATATATTTT.

The sample holds many counts of this clonotype. The gene calls are TRBV5-4 and TRBJ1-2, with D hard to call. There are 11 residues in the CDR3. V was shortened by 4 bases and J by 10 bases, with 11 bases between the two germline ends. Germline-derived CDR1 and CDR2 are SGHNT and YYREEE (reference sequence). CDR3 DNA: TGTGCCAGCAGCCTGAGAACGATCTACACCTTC. Translated: CASSLRTIYTF. The whole variable domain, remainder taken from reference TRBV5-4 and TRBJ1-2, is ETGVTQSPTHLIKTRGQQVTLRCSSQSGHNTVSWYQQALGQGPQFIFQYYREEENGRGNFPPRFSGLQFPNYSSELNVNALELDDSALYLCASSLRTIYTFGSGTRLTVV.

V is TRBV6-1 and J is TRBJ1-1; D gene unclear. The V gene's germline CDR1 is MNHNS and CDR2 SASEGT. The CDR3 runs 12 residues. Trimming pared 7 bases from V and 4 bases from J, leaving 10 bases between. The chain's CDR3 is CASTEPGTEAFF. As DNA, the CDR3 is TGTGCCAGCACCGAACCTGGCACTGAAGCTTTCTTT.

The genes are TRBV20-1 and TRBJ2-1; 14 nucleotides align to TRBD2. CDR1 is DFQATT, CDR2 SNEGSKA, per germline (reference sequence). This CDR3 has 14 amino acids. V trimming: 3 bases; J trimming: 9 bases; junction bases outside the gene matches: 4. CDR3: CSARGLAGEVEQFF. The CDR3 bases are TGCAGTGCTAGGGGACTAGCGGGAGAGGTTGAGCAGTTCTTC.

In its sample, this clonotype was seen a few times. The CDR3 nucleotides read TGTGCCAGCGCCAGGGGAGGGGCAGATACGCAGTATTTT. This sequence encodes CASARGGADTQYF. V gene TRBV3-1 combines with J gene TRBJ2-3; D is perhaps TRBD2 (7 bases). Looked up from germline, CDR1 is LGHDT and CDR2 is YNNKEL (reference sequence). The CDR3 is made up of 13 amino acids. V lost 8 bases and J lost 4, with 13 bases in between.

The chain combines TRBV19 with TRBJ2-5; D remains unclear. The CDR3 sequence is 15 residues long. Germline values: CDR1 LNHDA, CDR2 SQIVND (reference sequence). Deletions cut 6 bases from V and 5 bases from J, with 19 bases between. In nucleotides, the CDR3 is TGTGCCAGTAGACCCTTACACCTCCTCCGGGAGACCCAGTACTTC. As protein: CASRPLHLLRETQYF.

This clonotype was seen more than once but under ten times. This sequence joins TRBV7-6 and TRBJ1-1; D unclear. Between the trimmed V and J ends, which lost 9 bases and 7 bases, there was a span of 15 bases. CDR1 SGHVS and CDR2 FNYEAQ come from the germline V gene. This CDR3 contains 12 residues. DNA of the CDR3: TGTGCCAGTCAACCGGTCTGGGGTGAAGCTTTCTTT. Amino acids: CASQPVWGEAFF.

The chain links TRBV5-4 to TRBJ2-2; D possibly matches TRBD1 or TRBD2 (5 bases each). Trimming stripped 5 bases from V and 0 bases from J, with 17 bases between. This CDR3 spans 17 amino acids. Germline V gene data show CDR1 as SGHNT and CDR2 as YYREEE (reference sequence). The CDR3 coding sequence is TGTGCCAGCAGGGCCGGGGCAGGGCCGTCGAACACCGGGGAGCTGTTTTTT. This translates into CASRAGAGPSNTGELFF.

Many counts were recorded for this clonotype. The chain employs TRBV11-2 and TRBJ2-7; 10 positions agree with TRBD1. The germline CDR1 and CDR2 sequences are SGHAT and FQNNGV. V was clipped by 6 bases and J by 6 bases; unmatched bases: 8. The CDR3 consists of 14 residues. The CDR3 DNA follows: TGTGCCAGCAGGTACTACCGGGACAGGGGCGAGCAGTACTTC. It yields the protein CASRYYRDRGEQYF.

The chain has TRBV6-5 and TRBJ1-4; TRBD1 is a possible D gene (5 bases). The V and J ends lost 1 base and 4 bases respectively, with 19 bases between them. Germline CDR1 and CDR2: MNHEY and SVGAGI. CDR3 length equals 18 residues. The chain's CDR3 is CASSYYPPNDRYNEKLFF. CDR3 sequence (DNA): TGTGCCAGCAGTTACTACCCGCCCAACGACAGATATAATGAAAAACTGTTTTTT.

This clonotype was picked up many times. V is TRBV7-8 and J is TRBJ2-3; D is unclear. Germline V gene data show CDR1 as SGHVS and CDR2 as FQNEAQ. CDR3 length: 14 residues. The V end lost 2 bases, the J end lost 0 bases, and 6 bases lay between the germline ends. In DNA, the CDR3 is TGTGCCAGCAGCTTACGGTGGAGCACAGATACGCAGTATTTT. Translated, it gives CASSLRWSTDTQYF. Supplemented by reference TRBV7-8 and TRBJ2-3, the full variable domain reads GAGVSQSPRYKVAKRGQDVALRCDPISGHVSLFWYQQALGQGPEFLTYFQNEAQLDKSGLPSDRFFAERPEGSVSTLKIQRTQQEDSAVYLCASSLRWSTDTQYFGPGTRLTVL.

The chain joins TRBV20-1 to TRBJ1-4, with 8 bases lining up with TRBD1. This CDR3 contains 15 residues. J gave up 3 bases and V 7 bases, and 10 bases lay outside the gene matches. Per the germline V gene, CDR1 is DFQATT and CDR2 is SNEGSKA (reference sequence). The CDR3 here is CSVSGRGRSNEKLFF. The CDR3 nucleotides read TGCAGTGTCTCGGGCAGGGGGCGATCTAATGAAAAACTGTTTTTT.

For this clonotype: A read error may explain this, as a much larger clone is one base away. The chain couples TRBV5-1 to TRBJ2-7, with a weak D call TRBD2 (5 bases). The CDR3 contains 14 residues. CDR1 SGHRS and CDR2 YFSETQ come from the germline V gene. Trimming removed 4 bases at V and 3 bases at J, with 14 bases between. As DNA, the CDR3 is TGCGCCAGCAGCGTGGACGGGATTTACTACGAGCAGTACTTC. Translation gives CASSVDGIYYEQYF.

This clonotype has ten or more counts. The V gene is TRBV27, the J gene TRBJ2-5; 8 bases are a match to TRBD1. There are 15 residues in the CDR3. V dropped 0 bases and J dropped 4; count of bases not matched to a gene: 4. The V gene's germline CDR1 is MNHEY and CDR2 SMNVEV (reference sequence). This CDR3 is CASSLSGQGAETQYF. The CDR3 bases are TGTGCCAGCAGTTTATCTGGACAGGGAGCAGAGACCCAGTACTTC.